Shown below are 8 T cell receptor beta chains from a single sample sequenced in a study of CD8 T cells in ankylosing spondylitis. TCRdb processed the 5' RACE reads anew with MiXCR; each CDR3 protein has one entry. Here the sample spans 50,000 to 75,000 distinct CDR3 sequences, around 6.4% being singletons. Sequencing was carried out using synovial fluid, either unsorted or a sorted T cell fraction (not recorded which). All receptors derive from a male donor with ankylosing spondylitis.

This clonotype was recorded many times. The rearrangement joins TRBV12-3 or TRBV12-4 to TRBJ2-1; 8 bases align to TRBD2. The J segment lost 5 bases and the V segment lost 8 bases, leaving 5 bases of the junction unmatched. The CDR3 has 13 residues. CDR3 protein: CASLGGGHNEQFF. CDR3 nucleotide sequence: TGTGCCAGCCTCGGGGGGGGGCACAATGAGCAGTTCTTC.

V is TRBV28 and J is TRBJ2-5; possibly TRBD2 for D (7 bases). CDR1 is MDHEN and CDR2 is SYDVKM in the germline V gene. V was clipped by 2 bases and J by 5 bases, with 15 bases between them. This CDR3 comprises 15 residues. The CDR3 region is CASSLQGGGTETQYF. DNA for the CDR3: TGTGCCAGCAGTTTACAAGGGGGGGGGACGGAGACCCAGTACTTC.

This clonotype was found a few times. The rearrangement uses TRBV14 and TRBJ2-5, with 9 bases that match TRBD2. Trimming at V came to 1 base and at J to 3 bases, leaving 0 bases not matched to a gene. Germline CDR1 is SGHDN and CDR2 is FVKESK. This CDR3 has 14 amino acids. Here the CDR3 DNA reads TGTGCCAGCAGCCAAGGACTAGCGGAAGAGACCCAGTACTTC. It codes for CASSQGLAEETQYF.

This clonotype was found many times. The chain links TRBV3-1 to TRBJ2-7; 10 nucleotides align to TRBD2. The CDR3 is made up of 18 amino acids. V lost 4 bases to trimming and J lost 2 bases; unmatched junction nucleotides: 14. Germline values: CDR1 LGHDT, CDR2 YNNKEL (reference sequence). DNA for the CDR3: TGTGCCAGCAGCCTAAAAGGAATCTCTAGCGGGAGACCCTACGAGCAGTACTTC. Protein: CASSLKGISSGRPYEQYF.

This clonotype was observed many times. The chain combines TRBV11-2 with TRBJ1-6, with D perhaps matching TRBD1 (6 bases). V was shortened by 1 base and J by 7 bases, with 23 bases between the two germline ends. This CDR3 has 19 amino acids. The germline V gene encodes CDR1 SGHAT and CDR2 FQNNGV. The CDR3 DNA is TGTGCCAGCAGCTTAGTTGGGGGCCCGGGGGGAGCTCGAAATTCACCCCTCCACTTT. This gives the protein CASSLVGGPGGARNSPLHF.

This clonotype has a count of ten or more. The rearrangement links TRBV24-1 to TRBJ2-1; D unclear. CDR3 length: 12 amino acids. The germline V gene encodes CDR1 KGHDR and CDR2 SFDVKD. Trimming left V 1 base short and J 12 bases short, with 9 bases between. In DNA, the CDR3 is TGTGCCACCAGTGATTTCGACCGCGGGCAGTTCTTC. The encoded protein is CATSDFDRGQFF.

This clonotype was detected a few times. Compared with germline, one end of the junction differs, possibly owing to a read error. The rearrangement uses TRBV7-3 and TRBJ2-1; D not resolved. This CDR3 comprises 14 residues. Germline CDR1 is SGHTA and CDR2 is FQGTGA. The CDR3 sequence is CASSFGPSNNEQFF. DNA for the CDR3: TGTGCCAGCAGCTTCGGCCCCTCCAACAATGAGCAGTTCTTC.

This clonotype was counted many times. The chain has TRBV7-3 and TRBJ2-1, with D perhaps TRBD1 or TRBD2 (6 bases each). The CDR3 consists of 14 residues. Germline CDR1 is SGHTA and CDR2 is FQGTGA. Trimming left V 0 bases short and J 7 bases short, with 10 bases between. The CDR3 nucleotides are TGTGCCAGCAGCTTAACGTTAGGGGGGAATGAGCAGTTCTTC. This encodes CASSLTLGGNEQFF.